Following are 11 T cell receptor beta chains from one sample sequenced in a study of blood T cell repertoires in COVID-19. The data were produced by immunoSEQ multiplex PCR, yet TCRdb's version contains in-frame clones alone and is incomplete. The sample lists approximately 180,000 clones, 85% to 90% occurring once. The material sequenced was peripheral blood. These receptors came from a human donor in a cohort sampled during active COVID-19.

V usage is TRBV7-2 and J usage is TRBJ1-5; no definite D call. This CDR3 comprises 16 residues. Germline values: CDR1 SGHTA, CDR2 FQGNSA. V lost 5 bases, J lost 1 base, and 15 bases lay in between. This chain's CDR3 is CASSPGLRQSNQPQHF. The CDR3 nucleotides are TGTGCCAGCAGCCCCGGACTTAGGCAGAGCAATCAGCCCCAGCATTTT.

The chain couples TRBV9 to TRBJ2-1; TRBD2 matches at 15 bases. Germline CDR1 reads SGDLS; CDR2 reads YYNGEE. The junction had 10 bases not matched to a gene; V was cut back by 5 bases and J by 7 bases. The CDR3 consists of 17 residues. The CDR3 coding sequence is TGTGCCAGCAGTGGGACTAGCGGGAGGTTTGTCTTGAATGAGCAGTTCTTC. Amino acids: CASSGTSGRFVLNEQFF.

The chain uses TRBV4-3 and TRBJ2-7; 9 nucleotides line up with TRBD2. Trimming at V came to 0 bases and at J to 10 bases, leaving 7 bases not matched to a gene. Looked up from germline, CDR1 is LGHNA and CDR2 is YSLEER. This CDR3 comprises 14 residues. CDR3 residues: CASSQDSGSLNQYF. CDR3 nucleotides: TGCGCCAGCAGCCAAGATAGCGGGAGCCTGAATCAGTACTTC.

J is TRBJ2-2 and V is TRBV6-5; 9 nucleotides agree with TRBD1. Unmatched junction bases numbered 5, after V lost 6 bases and J lost 3 bases. The germline gives CDR1 MNHEY, CDR2 SVGAGI. This CDR3 region has 15 residues. The CDR3 DNA reads as TGTGCCAGCAGAACAGGGGGCGCCGACACCGGGGAGCTGTTTTTT. It codes for CASRTGGADTGELFF.

The CDR3 is CASSYSALAGGYEQYF. DNA for the CDR3: TGTGCCAGCAGTTACTCTGCCCTAGCGGGAGGGTACGAGCAGTACTTC. V and J are TRBV6-6 and TRBJ2-7, with TRBD2 matching over 12 bases. With 0 bases clipped from V and 4 bases from J, the junction kept 4 bases outside the gene matches. The CDR3 sequence is 16 residues long. Germline CDR1 reads MNHNY; CDR2 reads SVGAGI (reference sequence).

The chain links TRBV4-3 to TRBJ1-1, with a tentative D call TRBD1 (5 bases). Germline V gives CDR1 LGHNA, CDR2 YSLEER. The V end lost 0 bases, the J end lost 5 bases, and 13 bases lay between the germline ends. CDR3 length: 15 amino acids. CDR3 bases: TGCGCCAGCAGCCAAGATAGGGGTATCAGGACTGAAGCTTTCTTT. It is translated as CASSQDRGIRTEAFF.

The rearrangement links TRBV7-2 to TRBJ1-1, with D unresolved. The CDR3 runs to 15 residues. V was cut by 1 base and J by 1 base, with 10 bases left in between. Germline CDR1 SGHTA, CDR2 FQGNSA. CDR3 residues: CASSLGRYGNTEAFF. CDR3 coding DNA: TGTGCCAGCAGCTTAGGGCGGTACGGGAACACTGAAGCTTTCTTT.

This chain joins TRBV4-1 and TRBJ1-1, with D unresolved. CDR3 length: 15 amino acids. The germline V gene has CDR1 MGHRA and CDR2 YSYEKL. The ends were cut back, 0 bases at V and 1 base at J, with 9 bases in the middle. CDR3 loop: CASSQEQTPNTEAFF. The CDR3 region has the DNA TGCGCCAGCAGCCAAGAACAGACACCGAACACTGAAGCTTTCTTT.

This chain links TRBV2 with TRBJ2-2; 10 nucleotides match TRBD2. Looked up from germline, CDR1 is SNHLY and CDR2 is FYNNEI. The V and J ends lost 5 bases and 5 bases, in that order; junction bases with no gene match: 8. CDR3 length: 16 amino acids. The CDR3 protein is CASSSLAGGKTGELFF. For the CDR3, the DNA is TGTGCCAGCAGTTCGTTAGCGGGGGGAAAGACCGGGGAGCTGTTTTTT. Combining the CDR3 with reference TRBV2 and TRBJ2-2 gives the whole variable domain EPEVTQTPSHQVTQMGQEVILRCVPISNHLYFYWYRQILGQKVEFLVSFYNNEISEKSEIFDDQFSVERPDGSNFTLKIRSTKLEDSAMYFCASSSLAGGKTGELFFGEGSRLTVL.

This chain uses TRBV7-6 with TRBJ2-7; the D gene is possibly TRBD1 (5 bases). Germline V CDR1 and CDR2: SGHVS, FNYEAQ. The V and J ends lost 5 bases and 3 bases respectively, with 11 bases between them. CDR3 size: 13 residues. CDR3 DNA: TGTGCCAGCAGCCTGGGGCTACTCTACGAGCAGTACTTC. As protein: CASSLGLLYEQYF.

The chain's CDR3 is CATSRDLAQETQYF. In DNA form, the CDR3 reads TGTGCCACCAGCAGAGATCTAGCGCAAGAGACCCAGTACTTC. This chain uses TRBV15 with TRBJ2-5; perhaps TRBD2 as D (6 bases). The CDR3 has 14 residues. The germline gives CDR1 LNHNV, CDR2 YYDKDF (reference sequence). The V end was cut by 0 bases, the J end by 2 bases, with 7 bases between. The full variable domain, completed using reference TRBV15 and TRBJ2-5, is DAMVIQNPRYQVTQFGKPVTLSCSQTLNHNVMYWYQQKSSQAPKLLFHYYDKDFNNEADTPDNFQSRRPNTSFCFLDIRSPGLGDTAMYLCATSRDLAQETQYFGPGTRLLVL.